A single sample is the source of the 4 T cell receptor beta chains below, sequenced in a study of T cell responses to AZD1222 COVID-19 vaccine. Repertoires were generated with immunoSEQ multiplex PCR, while TCRdb's copy carries only in-frame clones and drops some. The sample contains more than 150,000 clones, more than 85% of which appear only once. The sequencing used peripheral blood, collected on day 0 of AZD1222 vaccination. Source of these receptors: an adult in good health.

V and J are TRBV28 and TRBJ1-2; no reliable D call. The V end was cut by 3 bases, the J end by 4 bases, with 9 bases between. Germline lookup yields CDR1 MDHEN and CDR2 SYDVKM. This CDR3 is 13 amino acids long. CDR3: CASSFWGFYGYTF. In DNA form, the CDR3 reads TGTGCCAGCAGTTTTTGGGGATTCTATGGCTACACCTTC.

V and J are TRBV5-6 and TRBJ2-7, with 9 bases matching TRBD1. The germline CDR1 and CDR2 sequences are SGHDT and YYEEEE. The CDR3 loop spans 15 amino acids. Germline trimming cut 4 bases from V and 2 bases from J; bases unmatched to any gene: 7. This chain's CDR3 is CASSPIRQGAYEQYF. Written as DNA, the CDR3 is TGTGCCAGCAGCCCCATAAGACAGGGGGCCTACGAGCAGTACTTC.

The rearrangement uses TRBV11-3 and TRBJ2-1; D ambiguous. The V end was cut by 1 base, the J end by 8 bases, with 12 bases between. CDR1 and CDR2 from the germline V gene are SGHNT and YENEEA. This CDR3 has 14 residues. CDR3: CASSLAQNGHEQFF. The CDR3, as DNA: TGTGCCAGCAGCTTAGCACAGAACGGCCATGAGCAGTTCTTC.

The CDR3, as DNA: TGTGCCAGCAGCCAAGGTCAGCTAGCTGCCGGGGAGCTGTTTTTT. It encodes CASSQGQLAAGELFF. V gene TRBV3-1 (or the pseudogene TRBV3-2) combines with J gene TRBJ2-2; perhaps TRBD2 as D (5 bases). Germline V gene sequence: CDR1 LGHDT, CDR2 YNNKEL (reference sequence). V lost 1 base and J lost 6, with 12 bases in between. The CDR3 runs to 15 residues.